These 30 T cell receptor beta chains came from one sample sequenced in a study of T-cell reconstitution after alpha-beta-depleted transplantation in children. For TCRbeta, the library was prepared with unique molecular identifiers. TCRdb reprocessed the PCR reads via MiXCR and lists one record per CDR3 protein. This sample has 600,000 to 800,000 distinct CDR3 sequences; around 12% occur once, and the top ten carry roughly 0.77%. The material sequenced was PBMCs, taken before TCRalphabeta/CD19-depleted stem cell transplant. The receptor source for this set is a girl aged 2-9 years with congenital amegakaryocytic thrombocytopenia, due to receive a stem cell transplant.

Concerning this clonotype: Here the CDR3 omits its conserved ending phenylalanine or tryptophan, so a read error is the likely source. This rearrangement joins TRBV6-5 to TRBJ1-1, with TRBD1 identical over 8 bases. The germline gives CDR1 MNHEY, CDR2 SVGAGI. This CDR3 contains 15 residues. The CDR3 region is CANSYWDRRNTEAFV. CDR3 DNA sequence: TGTGCCAACAGTTACTGGGACAGGCGGAACACTGAAGCTTTCGTT.

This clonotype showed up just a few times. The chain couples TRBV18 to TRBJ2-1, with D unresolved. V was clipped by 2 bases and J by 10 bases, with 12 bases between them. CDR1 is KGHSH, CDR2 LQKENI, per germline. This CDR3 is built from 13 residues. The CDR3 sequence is CASSPIPEIEQFF. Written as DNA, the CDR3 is TGTGCCAGCTCACCAATTCCGGAGATCGAGCAGTTCTTC.

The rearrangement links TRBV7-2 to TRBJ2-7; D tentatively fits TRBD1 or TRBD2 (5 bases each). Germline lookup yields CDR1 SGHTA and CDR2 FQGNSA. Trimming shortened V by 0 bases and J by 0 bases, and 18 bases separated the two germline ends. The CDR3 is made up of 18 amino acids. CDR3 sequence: CASSLASPGTTSSYEQYF. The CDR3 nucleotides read TGTGCCAGCAGCTTAGCGTCTCCCGGGACCACAAGCTCCTACGAGCAGTACTTC.

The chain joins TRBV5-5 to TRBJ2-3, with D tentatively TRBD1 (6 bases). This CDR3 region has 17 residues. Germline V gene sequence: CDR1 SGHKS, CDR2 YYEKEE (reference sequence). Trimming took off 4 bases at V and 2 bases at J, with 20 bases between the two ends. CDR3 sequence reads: CASSPGQLKTITDTQYF. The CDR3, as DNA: TGTGCCAGCAGCCCCGGACAGCTAAAGACGATCACAGATACGCAGTATTTT.

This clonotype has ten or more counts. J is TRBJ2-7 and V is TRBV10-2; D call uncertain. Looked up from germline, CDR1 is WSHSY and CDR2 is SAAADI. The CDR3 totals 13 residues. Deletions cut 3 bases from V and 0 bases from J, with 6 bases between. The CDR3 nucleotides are TGCGCCAGCAGTGACATTAACTCCTACGAGCAGTACTTC. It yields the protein CASSDINSYEQYF.

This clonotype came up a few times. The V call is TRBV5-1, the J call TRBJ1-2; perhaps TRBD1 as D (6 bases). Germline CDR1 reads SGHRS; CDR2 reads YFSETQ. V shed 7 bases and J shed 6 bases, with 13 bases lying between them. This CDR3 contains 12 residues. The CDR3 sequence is CASSRGLDGYTF. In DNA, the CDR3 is TGCGCCAGCTCCCGGGGGCTCGATGGCTACACCTTC.

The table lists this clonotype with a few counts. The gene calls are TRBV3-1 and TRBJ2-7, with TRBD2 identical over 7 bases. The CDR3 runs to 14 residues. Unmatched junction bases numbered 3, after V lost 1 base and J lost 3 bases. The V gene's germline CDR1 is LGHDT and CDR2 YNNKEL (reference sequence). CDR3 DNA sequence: TGTGCCAGCAGCCAAGGGACTAGGCTCTACGAGCAGTACTTC. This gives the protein CASSQGTRLYEQYF.

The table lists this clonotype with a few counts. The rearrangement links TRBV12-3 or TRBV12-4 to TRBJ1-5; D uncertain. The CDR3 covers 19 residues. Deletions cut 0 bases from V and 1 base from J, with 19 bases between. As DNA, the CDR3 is TGTGCCAGCAGTTTAGCGCTAAGCTACACACCAGTAAGCAATCAGCCCCAGCATTTT. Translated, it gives CASSLALSYTPVSNQPQHF.

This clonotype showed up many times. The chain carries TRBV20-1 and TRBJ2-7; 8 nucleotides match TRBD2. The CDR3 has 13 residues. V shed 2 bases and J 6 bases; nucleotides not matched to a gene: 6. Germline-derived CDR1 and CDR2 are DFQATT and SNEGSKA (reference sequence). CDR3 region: CSARSGSLGEQYF. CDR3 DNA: TGCAGTGCTAGAAGCGGGAGTCTCGGCGAGCAGTACTTC.

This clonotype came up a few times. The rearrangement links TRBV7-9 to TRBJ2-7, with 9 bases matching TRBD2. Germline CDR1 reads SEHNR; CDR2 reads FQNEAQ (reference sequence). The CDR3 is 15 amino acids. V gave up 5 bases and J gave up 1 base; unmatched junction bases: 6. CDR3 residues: CASSPRLAESYEQYF. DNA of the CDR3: TGTGCCAGCAGCCCACGACTAGCGGAATCCTACGAGCAGTACTTC.

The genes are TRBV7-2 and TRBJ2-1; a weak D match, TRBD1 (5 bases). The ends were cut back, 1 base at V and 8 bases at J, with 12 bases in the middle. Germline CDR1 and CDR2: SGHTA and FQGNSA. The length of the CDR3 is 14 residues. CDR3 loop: CASSLDRSVDEQFF. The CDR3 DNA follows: TGTGCCAGCAGCTTAGACAGGTCGGTGGATGAGCAGTTCTTC.

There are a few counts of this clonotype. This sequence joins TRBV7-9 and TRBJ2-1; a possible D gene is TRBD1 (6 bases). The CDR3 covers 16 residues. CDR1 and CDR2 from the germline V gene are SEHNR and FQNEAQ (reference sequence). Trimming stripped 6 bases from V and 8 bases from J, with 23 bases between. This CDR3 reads CASSSPLGKGQYEQFF. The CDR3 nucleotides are TGTGCCAGCAGTTCTCCCCTGGGGAAGGGACAATATGAGCAGTTCTTC.

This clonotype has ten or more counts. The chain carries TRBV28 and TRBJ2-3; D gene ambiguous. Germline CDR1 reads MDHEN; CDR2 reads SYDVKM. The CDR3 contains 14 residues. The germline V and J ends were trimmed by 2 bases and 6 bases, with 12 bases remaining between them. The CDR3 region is CASSLGQPPDTQYF. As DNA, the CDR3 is TGTGCCAGCAGTTTAGGGCAGCCTCCGGATACGCAGTATTTT. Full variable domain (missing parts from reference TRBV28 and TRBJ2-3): DVKVTQSSRYLVKRTGEKVFLECVQDMDHENMFWYRQDPGLGLRLIYFSYDVKMKEKGDIPEGYSVSREKKERFSLILESASTNQTSMYLCASSLGQPPDTQYFGPGTRLTVL.

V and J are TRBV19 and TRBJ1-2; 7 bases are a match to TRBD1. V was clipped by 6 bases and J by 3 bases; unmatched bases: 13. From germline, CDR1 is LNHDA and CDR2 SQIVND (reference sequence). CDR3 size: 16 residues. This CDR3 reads CASRGGGGEFDYGYTF. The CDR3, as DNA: TGTGCCAGTAGAGGAGGGGGCGGGGAGTTCGACTATGGCTACACCTTC.

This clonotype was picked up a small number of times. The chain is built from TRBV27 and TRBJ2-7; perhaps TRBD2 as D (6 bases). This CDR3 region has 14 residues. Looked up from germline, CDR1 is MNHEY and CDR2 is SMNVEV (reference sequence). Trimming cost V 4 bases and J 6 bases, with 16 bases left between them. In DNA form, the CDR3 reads TGTGCCAGCAGTTCGGAGGGGATGTCCCTCGAGCAGTACTTC. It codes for CASSSEGMSLEQYF.

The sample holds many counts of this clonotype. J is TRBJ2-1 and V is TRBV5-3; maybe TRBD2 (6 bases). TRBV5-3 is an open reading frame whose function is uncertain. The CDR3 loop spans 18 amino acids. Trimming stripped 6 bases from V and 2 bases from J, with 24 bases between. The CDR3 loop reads CARMRCGAIRITYNEQFF. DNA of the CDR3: TGTGCCAGAATGAGATGCGGGGCAATCAGGATCACCTACAATGAGCAGTTCTTC.

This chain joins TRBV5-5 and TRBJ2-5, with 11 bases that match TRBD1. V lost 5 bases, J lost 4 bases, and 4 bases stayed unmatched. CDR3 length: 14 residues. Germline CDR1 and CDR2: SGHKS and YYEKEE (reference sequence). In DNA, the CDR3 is TGTGCCAGCAGTTCCGGGACAGGGGGAGAGACCCAGTACTTC. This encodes CASSSGTGGETQYF. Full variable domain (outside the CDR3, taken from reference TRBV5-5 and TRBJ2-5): DAGVTQSPTHLIKTRGQQVTLRCSPISGHKSVSWYQQVLGQGPQFIFQYYEKEERGRGNFPDRFSARQFPNYSSELNVNALLLGDSALYLCASSSGTGGETQYFGPGTRLLVL.

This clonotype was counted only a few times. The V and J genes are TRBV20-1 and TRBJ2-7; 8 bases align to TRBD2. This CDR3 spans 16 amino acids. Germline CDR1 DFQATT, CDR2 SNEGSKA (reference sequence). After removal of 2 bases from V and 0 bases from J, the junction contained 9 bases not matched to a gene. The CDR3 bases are TGCAGTGCTAGAAGGAGCGGGAGTTCTTCCTCCTACGAGCAGTACTTC. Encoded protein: CSARRSGSSSSYEQYF.

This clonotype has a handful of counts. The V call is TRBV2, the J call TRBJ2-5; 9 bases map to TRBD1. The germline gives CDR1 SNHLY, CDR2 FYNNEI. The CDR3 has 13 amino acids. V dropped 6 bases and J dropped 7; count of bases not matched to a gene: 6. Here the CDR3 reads CASRLQGAGTQYF. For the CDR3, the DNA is TGTGCCAGCAGACTACAGGGGGCCGGGACCCAGTACTTC.

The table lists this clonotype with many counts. The CDR3 nucleotides are TGCGCCAGCAGCCGACTAGCGGGAGTGGTAGATACGCAGTATTTT. As protein: CASSRLAGVVDTQYF. The chain is built from TRBV5-1 and TRBJ2-3; 12 bases match TRBD2. Trimming took 4 bases from V and 5 from J; bases not matched to a gene: 5. This CDR3 has 15 amino acids. Looked up from germline, CDR1 is SGHRS and CDR2 is YFSETQ.

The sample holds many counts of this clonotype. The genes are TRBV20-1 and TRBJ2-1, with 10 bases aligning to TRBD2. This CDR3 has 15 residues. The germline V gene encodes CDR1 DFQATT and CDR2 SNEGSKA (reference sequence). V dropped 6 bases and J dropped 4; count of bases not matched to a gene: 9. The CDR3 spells CSAPTSGKSYNEQFF. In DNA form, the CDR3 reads TGCAGTGCACCTACTAGCGGGAAGTCTTACAATGAGCAGTTCTTC.

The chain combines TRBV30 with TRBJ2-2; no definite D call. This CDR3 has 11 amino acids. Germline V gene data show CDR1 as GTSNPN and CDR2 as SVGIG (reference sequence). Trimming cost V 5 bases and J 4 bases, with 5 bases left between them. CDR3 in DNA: TGTGCCTGGGGACGCACCGGGGAGCTGTTTTTT. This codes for CAWGRTGELFF.

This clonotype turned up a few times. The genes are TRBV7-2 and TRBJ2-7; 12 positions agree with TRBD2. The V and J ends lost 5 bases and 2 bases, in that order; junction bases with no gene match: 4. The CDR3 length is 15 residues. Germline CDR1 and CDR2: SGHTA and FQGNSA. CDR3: CASSGGLAGTYEQYF. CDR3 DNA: TGTGCCAGCAGCGGCGGACTAGCGGGAACCTACGAGCAGTACTTC.

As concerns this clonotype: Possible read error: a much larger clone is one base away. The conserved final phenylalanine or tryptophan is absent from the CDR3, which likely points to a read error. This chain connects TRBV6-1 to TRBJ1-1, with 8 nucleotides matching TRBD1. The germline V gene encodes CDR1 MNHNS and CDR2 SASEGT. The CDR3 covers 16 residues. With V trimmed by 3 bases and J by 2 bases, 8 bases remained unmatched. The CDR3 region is CASSEWGRGLNTEAFL. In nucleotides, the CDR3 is TGTGCCAGCAGTGAGTGGGGCAGGGGGCTTAACACTGAAGCTTTCCTT.

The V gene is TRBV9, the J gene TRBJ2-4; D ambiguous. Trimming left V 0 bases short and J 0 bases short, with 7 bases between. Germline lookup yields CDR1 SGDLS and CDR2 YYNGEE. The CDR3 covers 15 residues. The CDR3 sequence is CASSVGDKAKNIQYF. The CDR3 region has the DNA TGTGCCAGCAGCGTAGGGGATAAAGCCAAAAACATTCAGTACTTC. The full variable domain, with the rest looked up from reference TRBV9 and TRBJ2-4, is DSGVTQTPKHLITATGQRVTLRCSPRSGDLSVYWYQQSLDQGLQFLIQYYNGEERAKGNILERFSAQQFPDLHSELNLSSLELGDSALYFCASSVGDKAKNIQYFGAGTRLSVL.

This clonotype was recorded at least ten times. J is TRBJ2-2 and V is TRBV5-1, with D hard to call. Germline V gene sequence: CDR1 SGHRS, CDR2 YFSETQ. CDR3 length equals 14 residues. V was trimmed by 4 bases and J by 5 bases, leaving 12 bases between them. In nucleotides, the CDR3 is TGCGCCAGCAGCCCCGGAAGAAGTACCGGGGAGCTGTTTTTT. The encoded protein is CASSPGRSTGELFF. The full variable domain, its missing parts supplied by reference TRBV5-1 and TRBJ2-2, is KAGVTQTPRYLIKTRGQQVTLSCSPISGHRSVSWYQQTPGQGLQFLFEYFSETQRNKGNFPGRFSGRQFSNSRSEMNVSTLELGDSALYLCASSPGRSTGELFFGEGSRLTVL.

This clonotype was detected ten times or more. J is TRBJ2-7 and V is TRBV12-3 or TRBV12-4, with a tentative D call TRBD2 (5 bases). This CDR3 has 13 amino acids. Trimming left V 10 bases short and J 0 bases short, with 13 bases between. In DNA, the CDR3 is TGTGCCACCTGCACGGGGAGCTCCTACGAGCAGTACTTC. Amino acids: CATCTGSSYEQYF.

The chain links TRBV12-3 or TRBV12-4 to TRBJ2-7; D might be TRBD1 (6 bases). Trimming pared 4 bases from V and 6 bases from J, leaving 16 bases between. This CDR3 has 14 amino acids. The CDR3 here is CASSSRGFRLEQYF. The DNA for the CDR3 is TGTGCCAGCAGTTCCAGGGGTTTTCGGCTCGAGCAGTACTTC.

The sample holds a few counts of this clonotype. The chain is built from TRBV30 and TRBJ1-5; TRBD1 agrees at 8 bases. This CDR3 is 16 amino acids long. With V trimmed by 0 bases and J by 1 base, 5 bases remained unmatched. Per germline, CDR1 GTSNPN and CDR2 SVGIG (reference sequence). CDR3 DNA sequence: TGTGCCTGGAGTGTGTGGGGACAGGCGAGCAATCAGCCCCAGCATTTT. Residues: CAWSVWGQASNQPQHF. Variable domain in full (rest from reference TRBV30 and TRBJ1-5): SQTIHQWPATLVQPVGSPLSLECTVEGTSNPNLYWYRQAAGRGLQLLFYSVGIGQISSEVPQNLSASRPQDRQFILSSKKLLLSDSGFYLCAWSVWGQASNQPQHFGDGTRLSIL.

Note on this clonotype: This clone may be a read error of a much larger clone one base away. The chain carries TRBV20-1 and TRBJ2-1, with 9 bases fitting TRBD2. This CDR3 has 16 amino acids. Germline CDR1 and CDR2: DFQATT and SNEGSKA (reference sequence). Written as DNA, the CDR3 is TGCTGTGCCGACTCACCGCGACTAGCGGTTTACAATGAGCAGTTCTTC. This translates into CCADSPRLAVYNEQFF.